The clone carrying this T cell receptor beta chain was observed many times. The antigen is undetermined. This record comes from a study of response to subunit inactivated influenza vaccine. Study results and caveats: After each seasonal influenza vaccination, few new T cells are recruited, the authors suggested.

Each CDR3 protein gets one entry after TCRdb re-called the RT-PCR reads with MiXCR. The sample has about 500,000 distinct CDR3 sequences, more than 15% seen once. The trim removed 4 bases at V and 7 bases at J, leaving 15 bases unmatched. The CDR3 length is 17 residues. This chain connects TRBV12-3 or TRBV12-4 to TRBJ2-1; 8 positions agree with TRBD2. The input for sequencing was CD4+ T cells sorted from PBMCs, taken roughly 24 months after vaccination. The receptor's source is a man aged 50-75 years who received an inactivated influenza vaccine. The DNA for the CDR3 is TGTGCCAGCAGTTCCCGAGGGGCGGGAGGCGTAGAAAATGAGCAGTTCTTC. It yields the protein CASSSRGAGGVENEQFF.